This TCR beta chain was sequenced for a study of shared clonotypes between healthy human individuals. About the research overall: The people who gave samples were two women and a few men aged 18 to 49.

The CDR3 is made up of 14 amino acids. Trimming removed 4 bases at V and 6 bases at J, with 13 bases between. Per germline, CDR1 MDHEN and CDR2 SYDVKM. The naive CD8 subset, CD45RO-negative cells positively selected for CCR7, excluded terminally differentiated effector memory CD45RA+ cells. Some clones are missing from TCRdb's copy, which holds only in-frame ones; the method was immunoSEQ multiplex PCR. The table has roughly 2.1 million clones, more than 85% seen once; the top ten hold more than 1.5%. Input material: naive CD8+ T cells from PBMCs. The sequence derives from a man younger than 35 in good health. Some clones in this sample may be carry-over from other donors' samples. This chain joins TRBV28 and TRBJ1-5, with a tentative D call TRBD1 (5 bases). As DNA, the CDR3 is TGTGCCAGCAGTTGGCGGGGCGGGGGTCAGCCCCAGCATTTT. As protein: CASSWRGGGQPQHF.